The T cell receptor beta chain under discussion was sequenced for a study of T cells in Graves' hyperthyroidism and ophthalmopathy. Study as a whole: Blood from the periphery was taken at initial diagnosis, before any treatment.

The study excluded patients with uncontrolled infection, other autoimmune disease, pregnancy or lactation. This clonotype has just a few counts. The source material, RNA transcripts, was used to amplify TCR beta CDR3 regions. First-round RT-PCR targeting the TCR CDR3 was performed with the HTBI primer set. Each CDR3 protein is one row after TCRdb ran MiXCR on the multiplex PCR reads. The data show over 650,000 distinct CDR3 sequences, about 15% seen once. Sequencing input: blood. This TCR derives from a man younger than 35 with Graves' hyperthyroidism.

CDR3 bases: TGTGCCAGCAGCCACGGGGGGGGGGGCTACACCTTC. It is translated as CASSHGGGGYTF. V and J are TRBV28 and TRBJ1-2, with D tentatively TRBD1 (5 bases). CDR1 and CDR2 (germline): MDHEN, SYDVKM. V shed 6 bases and J shed 8 bases, with 13 bases lying between them. CDR3 length: 12 residues.